This TCR beta chain was documented in a study of OX40 agonist ivuxolimab in advanced cancers. The CDR3 length is 15 residues. V dropped 4 bases and J dropped 2 bases, with 14 bases sitting between them. CDR1 SGHNT and CDR2 YYREEE come from the germline V gene (reference sequence). TCRdb's copy holds only in-frame clones and misses some; the assay was immunoSEQ multiplex PCR. This table has about 48,000 clones, around 86% appearing once. The TCR originated in an adult with an advanced solid tumor such as melanoma, head and neck, liver or kidney cancer. The material was CD4+ or CD8+ T cells sorted from blood, obtained in a trial of the OX40 agonist ivuxolimab. The chain employs TRBV5-4 and TRBJ2-3; the D call may be TRBD1 or TRBD2 (5 bases each). The CDR3 DNA reads TGTGCCAGCAGCCTCCGGGACGCCCTCACAGATACGCAGTATTTT. This translates into CASSLRDALTDTQYF.